A single sample is the source of the 17 T cell receptor beta chains below, sequenced in a study of T-cell memory formation after mild COVID-19 (dated by TCRdb to about 2021). Libraries came from 5' RACE. TCRdb names Illumina NovaSeq 6000 as the instrument used. The public reads were run again by TCRdb, first through fastp at Q25 and then through MiXCR, and only productive beta chains were kept. Under each unique CDR3 protein, matching rows form one entry showing the most common genes and DNA. The sample includes roughly 600,000 distinct CDR3 sequences, with approximately 18% observed a single time. Jointly, the top ten make up about 11% of the sample. Sequenced sample: PBMCs or a T cell subset sorted from them (not recorded which). These TCRs come from an adult woman who had mild COVID-19 (a few samples of this study predate the infection). The sample titles of this study are shuffled in the database, so cell type and time point are left out; the donor was told from shared clones.

This clonotype has a handful of counts. J is TRBJ2-1 and V is TRBV7-9; 9 positions match TRBD1. J was trimmed by 2 bases and V by 3 bases; bases with no gene match: 2. Germline V gene sequence: CDR1 SEHNR, CDR2 FQNEAQ (reference sequence). The CDR3 extends over 15 amino acids. The CDR3 nucleotides are TGTGCCAGCAGCTTGACAGGGGGTACCTACAATGAGCAGTTCTTC. It translates to CASSLTGGTYNEQFF.

This clonotype has a handful of counts. V and J are TRBV2 and TRBJ2-6, with a possible D match to TRBD1 (5 bases). This CDR3 is 17 amino acids long. CDR1 and CDR2 from the germline V gene are SNHLY and FYNNEI. Trimming took off 2 bases at V and 1 base at J, with 12 bases between the two ends. The CDR3 region is CASSESGRASGANVLTF. Written as DNA, the CDR3 is TGTGCCAGCAGTGAATCAGGGCGAGCTTCTGGGGCCAACGTCCTGACTTTC.

This clonotype was detected a few times. The chain joins TRBV5-1 to TRBJ1-5; D perhaps matches TRBD1 (5 bases). In germline, CDR1 is SGHRS, CDR2 YFSETQ. The CDR3 covers 15 residues. V was clipped by 0 bases and J by 7 bases, with 14 bases between them. CDR3 nucleotide sequence: TGCGCCAGCAGCTTGGTATGGGGAAAGGGGCAGCCCCAGCATTTT. Its protein is CASSLVWGKGQPQHF.

The sample holds many counts of this clonotype. The J gene is TRBJ2-1, the V gene TRBV6-2 or TRBV6-3; no definite D call. The CDR3 totals 11 residues. Trimming left V 0 bases short and J 10 bases short, with 4 bases between. Germline V gives CDR1 MNHEY, CDR2 SVGEGT. CDR3 in DNA: TGTGCCAGCAGTTACTCTGGAGAGCAGTTCTTC. It codes for CASSYSGEQFF.

The CDR3 reads CASSLGVSSEYEQYF. DNA of the CDR3: TGCGCCAGCAGCTTGGGAGTGTCTAGCGAGTACGAGCAGTACTTC. The chain employs TRBV5-1 and TRBJ2-7; tentative D call: TRBD2 (6 bases). V was pared by 0 bases and J by 4 bases, with 14 bases between. The CDR3 length is 15 residues. CDR1 SGHRS and CDR2 YFSETQ come from the germline V gene. The variable domain in full, completed from reference TRBV5-1 and TRBJ2-7, reads KAGVTQTPRYLIKTRGQQVTLSCSPISGHRSVSWYQQTPGQGLQFLFEYFSETQRNKGNFPGRFSGRQFSNSRSEMNVSTLELGDSALYLCASSLGVSSEYEQYFGPGTRLTVT.

The chain has TRBV12-3 or TRBV12-4 and TRBJ2-3; D is undetermined. Trimming left V 5 bases short and J 5 bases short, with 5 bases between. The CDR3 loop spans 11 amino acids. The CDR3 sequence is CASSDLDTQYF. The CDR3, as DNA: TGTGCCAGCAGTGATCTAGATACGCAGTATTTT.

This clonotype was recorded many times. This chain connects TRBV4-3 to TRBJ2-7; TRBD1 matches 8 bases. J was trimmed by 4 bases and V by 3 bases; bases with no gene match: 2. The length of the CDR3 is 13 residues. The germline V gene has CDR1 LGHNA and CDR2 YSLEER. CDR3 DNA sequence: TGCGCCAGCAGCCAGGGGACAGGTTACGAGCAGTACTTC. The encoded protein is CASSQGTGYEQYF.

The V and J genes are TRBV19 and TRBJ2-2; D possibly uses TRBD1 or TRBD2 (5 bases each). This CDR3 spans 16 amino acids. V lost 2 bases and J lost 4, with 14 bases in between. The germline gives CDR1 LNHDA, CDR2 SQIVND (reference sequence). In nucleotides, the CDR3 is TGTGCCAGTAGTATATTCCTGGGACGTAGCACCGGGGAGCTGTTTTTT. Its protein is CASSIFLGRSTGELFF.

This chain links TRBV11-1 with TRBJ2-1, with 11 bases lining up with TRBD2. The CDR3 is 16 amino acids. Unmatched junction bases numbered 11, after V lost 5 bases and J lost 8 bases. Germline CDR1 and CDR2: SGHAT and FQDESV (reference sequence). CDR3 coding DNA: TGTGCCAGCAGCCCGCCACTAGCGGGGGTTCAGCATGAGCAGTTCTTC. Amino acid sequence: CASSPPLAGVQHEQFF. Looking up the rest from reference TRBV11-1 and TRBJ2-1 gives the full variable domain: EAEVAQSPRYKITEKSQAVAFWCDPISGHATLYWYRQILGQGPELLVQFQDESVVDDSQLPKDRFSAERLKGVDSTLKIQPAELGDSAMYLCASSPPLAGVQHEQFFGPGTRLTVL.

This clonotype has just a few counts. J is TRBJ2-7 and V is TRBV20-1; D is tentatively TRBD1 or TRBD2 (6 bases each). There are 11 residues in the CDR3. The germline gives CDR1 DFQATT, CDR2 SNEGSKA (reference sequence). Trimming left V 7 bases short and J 5 bases short, with 12 bases between. As DNA, the CDR3 is TGCAGTGGCAACAGGGAGGACGAGCAGTACTTC. Protein sequence: CSGNREDEQYF.

This clonotype appeared a few times. This chain links TRBV24-1 with TRBJ1-5; D is unresolved. CDR3 length: 13 amino acids. V lost 9 bases and J lost 4, with 12 bases in between. From germline, CDR1 is KGHDR and CDR2 SFDVKD. In nucleotides, the CDR3 is TGTGCCACCCAGAGACGGGGTAATCAGCCCCAGCATTTT. It encodes CATQRRGNQPQHF.

The chain is built from TRBV27 and TRBJ2-7; D might be TRBD1 (5 bases). The CDR3 is 17 residues long. V lost 0 bases and J 5 bases, leaving 20 bases between the germline ends. Germline V gene data show CDR1 as MNHEY and CDR2 as SMNVEV (reference sequence). The CDR3 DNA sequence: TGTGCCAGCAGTTTATCGGGGCTGGGCGCCGGGTGGGACGAGCAGTACTTC. This sequence encodes CASSLSGLGAGWDEQYF.

The CDR3 nucleotides read TGTGCCACCAGTGACGCAAGGGGGGAAAGCACTGAAGCTTTCTTT. It translates to CATSDARGESTEAFF. The chain uses TRBV24-1 and TRBJ1-1; maybe TRBD1 (6 bases). Trimming took off 4 bases at V and 4 bases at J, with 15 bases between the two ends. The CDR3 covers 15 residues. Germline-derived CDR1 and CDR2 are KGHDR and SFDVKD.

In this sample, this clonotype turned up a few times. The rearrangement links TRBV3-1 to TRBJ2-4, with 16 bases fitting TRBD2. From germline, CDR1 is LGHDT and CDR2 YNNKEL (reference sequence). The CDR3 totals 19 residues. V dropped 2 bases and J dropped 5; count of bases not matched to a gene: 9. The chain's CDR3 is CASSQPGLAGGRAENIQYF. In DNA form, the CDR3 reads TGTGCCAGCAGCCAACCGGGACTAGCGGGGGGGCGTGCGGAAAACATTCAGTACTTC.

For this clonotype: An end of the junction does not agree with germline; a read error may underlie this. V usage is TRBV5-1 and J usage is TRBJ2-6; D gene uncertain. The CDR3 sequence is 13 residues long. Per germline, CDR1 SGHRS and CDR2 YFSETQ. The CDR3 protein is CDSSSDGANVLTF. In DNA, the CDR3 is TGCGACAGCAGCTCAGATGGGGCCAACGTCCTGACTTTC.

The sample holds a few counts of this clonotype. As DNA, the CDR3 is TGTGCCAGCAGCTTTTCCAGGGACGGGACAGGCGATATCTACGAGCAGTACTTC. Translation: CASSFSRDGTGDIYEQYF. The rearrangement uses TRBV7-8 and TRBJ2-7, with 8 bases fitting TRBD1. The V gene's germline CDR1 is SGHVS and CDR2 FQNEAQ. This CDR3 comprises 18 residues. Trimming cost V 3 bases and J 3 bases; bases outside gene matches: 16.

This clonotype was counted between two and nine times. The chain recombines TRBV19 with TRBJ2-5; D perhaps matches TRBD1 (6 bases). The V end lost 8 bases, the J end lost 0 bases, and 13 bases lay between the germline ends. There are 14 residues in the CDR3. Germline V CDR1 and CDR2: LNHDA, SQIVND (reference sequence). The CDR3 DNA reads as TGTGCCAGTTCGGACAGATCGTACCAAGAGACCCAGTACTTC. Translated: CASSDRSYQETQYF.